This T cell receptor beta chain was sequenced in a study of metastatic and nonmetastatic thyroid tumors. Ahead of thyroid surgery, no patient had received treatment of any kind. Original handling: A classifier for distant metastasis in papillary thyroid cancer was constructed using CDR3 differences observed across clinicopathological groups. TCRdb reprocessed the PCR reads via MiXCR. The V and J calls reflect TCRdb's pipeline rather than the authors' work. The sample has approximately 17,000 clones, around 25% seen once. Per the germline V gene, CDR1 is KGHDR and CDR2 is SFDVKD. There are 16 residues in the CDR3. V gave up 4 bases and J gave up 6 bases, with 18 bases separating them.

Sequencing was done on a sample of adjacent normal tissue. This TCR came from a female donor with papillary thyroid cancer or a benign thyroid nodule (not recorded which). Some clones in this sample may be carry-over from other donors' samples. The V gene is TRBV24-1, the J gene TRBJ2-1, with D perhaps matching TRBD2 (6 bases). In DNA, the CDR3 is TGTGCCACCAGTGACCAGACTAGAGGAATTCGCAATGAGCAGTTCTTC. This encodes CATSDQTRGIRNEQFF.